This T cell receptor beta chain was found in a study of cytomegalovirus exposure and HLA in healthy donors. Points on this clone: The target antigen is unknown. The junction differs from germline at one of its ends, possibly a read error.

Donors sampled were nominally healthy, though unrecorded immune exposures were likely. General study results and limits: Most of the CMV-associated TCR beta chains (in a later analysis) appeared to be HLA-restricted.

This CDR3 spans 15 amino acids. From germline, CDR1 is SEHNR and CDR2 FQNEAQ (reference sequence). PCR amplification relied on 60 Vbeta primers (plus 13 Jbeta primers). The table came from immunoSEQ multiplex PCR; TCRdb's copy has only in-frame clones and leaves some out. Altogether about 200,000 clones are present, approximately 70% being singletons, with the ten largest covering about 2.8%. The sequenced material came from PBMCs. The chain has TRBV7-9 and TRBJ1-3, with 7 nucleotides matching TRBD1. This sequence was found in a man in his forties in good health and CMV-seropositive. CDR3 DNA: TGTTCCAGCAGCACAATGACAGGGACTGGAAACACCATATATTTT. Amino acid sequence: CSSSTMTGTGNTIYF.